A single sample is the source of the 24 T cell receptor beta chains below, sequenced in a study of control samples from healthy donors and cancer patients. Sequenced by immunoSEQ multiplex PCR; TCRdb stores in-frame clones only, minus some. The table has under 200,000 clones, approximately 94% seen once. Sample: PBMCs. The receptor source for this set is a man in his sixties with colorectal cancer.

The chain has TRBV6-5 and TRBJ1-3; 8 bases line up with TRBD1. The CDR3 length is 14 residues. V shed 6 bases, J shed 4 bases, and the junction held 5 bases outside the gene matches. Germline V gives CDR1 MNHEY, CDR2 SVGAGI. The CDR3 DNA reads TGTGCCAGCAGGGAGACAGGGGTGGGAAACACCATATATTTT. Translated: CASRETGVGNTIYF.

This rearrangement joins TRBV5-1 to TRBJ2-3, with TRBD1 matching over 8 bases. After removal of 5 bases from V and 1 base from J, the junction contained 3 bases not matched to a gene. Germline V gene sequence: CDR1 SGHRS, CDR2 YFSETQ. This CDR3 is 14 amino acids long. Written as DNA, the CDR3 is TGCGCCAGCAGATGGGGACAGGGCACAGATACGCAGTATTTT. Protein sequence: CASRWGQGTDTQYF.

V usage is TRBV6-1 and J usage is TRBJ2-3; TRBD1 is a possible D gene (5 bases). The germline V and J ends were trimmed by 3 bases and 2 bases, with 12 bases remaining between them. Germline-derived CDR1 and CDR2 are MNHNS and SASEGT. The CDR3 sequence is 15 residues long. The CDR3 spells CASSDPDIITDTQYF. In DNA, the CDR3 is TGTGCCAGCAGTGATCCGGACATTATCACAGATACGCAGTATTTT.

Written as DNA, the CDR3 is TGTGCCAGCAGCCAGTCAGCGACCGGGGAGCTGTTTTTT. Its protein product is CASSQSATGELFF. This chain connects TRBV11-3 to TRBJ2-2; D is undetermined. This CDR3 spans 13 amino acids. CDR1 and CDR2 (germline): SGHNT, YENEEA. The V and J ends lost 5 bases and 5 bases respectively, with 9 bases between them.

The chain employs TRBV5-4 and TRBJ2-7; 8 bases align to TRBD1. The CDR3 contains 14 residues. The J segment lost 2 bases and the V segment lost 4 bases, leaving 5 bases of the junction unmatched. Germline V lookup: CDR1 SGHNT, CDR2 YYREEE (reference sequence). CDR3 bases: TGTGCCAGCAGCCGAGGGGACAGGCCCTACGAGCAGTACTTC. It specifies CASSRGDRPYEQYF. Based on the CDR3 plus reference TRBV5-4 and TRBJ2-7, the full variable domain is ETGVTQSPTHLIKTRGQQVTLRCSSQSGHNTVSWYQQALGQGPQFIFQYYREEENGRGNFPPRFSGLQFPNYSSELNVNALELDDSALYLCASSRGDRPYEQYFGPGTRLTVT.

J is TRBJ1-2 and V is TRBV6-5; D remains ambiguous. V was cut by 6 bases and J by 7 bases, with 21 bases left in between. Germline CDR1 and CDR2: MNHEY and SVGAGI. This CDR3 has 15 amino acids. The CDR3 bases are TGTGCCAGCAGCTTACCGCCAGCCGTGGGTTTTGGCTACACCTTC. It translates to CASSLPPAVGFGYTF.

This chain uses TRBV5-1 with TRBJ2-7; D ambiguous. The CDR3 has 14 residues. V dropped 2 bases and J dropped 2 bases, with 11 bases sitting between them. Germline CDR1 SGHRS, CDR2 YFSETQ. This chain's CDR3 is CASSFTGSTYEQYF. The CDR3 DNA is TGCGCCAGCAGCTTTACGGGTTCAACCTACGAGCAGTACTTC.

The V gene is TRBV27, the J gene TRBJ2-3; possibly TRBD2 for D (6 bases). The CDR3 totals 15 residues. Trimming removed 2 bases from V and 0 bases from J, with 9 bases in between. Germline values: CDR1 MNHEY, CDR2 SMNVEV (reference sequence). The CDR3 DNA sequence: TGTGCCAGCAGTTTAGCGGGGAGGAGCACAGATACGCAGTATTTT. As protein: CASSLAGRSTDTQYF.

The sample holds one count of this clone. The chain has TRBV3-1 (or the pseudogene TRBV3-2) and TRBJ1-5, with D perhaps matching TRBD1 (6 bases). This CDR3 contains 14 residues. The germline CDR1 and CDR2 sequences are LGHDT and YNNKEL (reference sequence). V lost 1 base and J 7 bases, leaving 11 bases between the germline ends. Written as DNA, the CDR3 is TGTGCCAGCAGCCAAGGGTTGGGGGCCCAGCCCCAGCATTTT. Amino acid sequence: CASSQGLGAQPQHF.

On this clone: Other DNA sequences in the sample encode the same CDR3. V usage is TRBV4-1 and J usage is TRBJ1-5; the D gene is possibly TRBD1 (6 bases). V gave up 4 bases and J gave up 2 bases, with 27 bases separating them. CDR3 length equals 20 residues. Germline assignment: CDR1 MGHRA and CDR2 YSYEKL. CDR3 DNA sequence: TGCGCCAGCAGCCCTGGGGGGCGTATCGGGGGGCAGGGAGGCAATCAGCCCCAGCATTTT. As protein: CASSPGGRIGGQGGNQPQHF.

CDR3 region: CASGIIDRGDNQPQHF. The CDR3 nucleotides read TGCGCCAGCGGCATCATCGACAGGGGGGACAATCAGCCCCAGCATTTT. The rearrangement links TRBV10-1 to TRBJ1-5; 9 positions match TRBD1. The ends lost 8 bases at V and 3 bases at J; junction bases unmatched: 11. The CDR3 consists of 16 residues. CDR1 WNHNN and CDR2 SYGVQD come from the germline V gene (reference sequence).

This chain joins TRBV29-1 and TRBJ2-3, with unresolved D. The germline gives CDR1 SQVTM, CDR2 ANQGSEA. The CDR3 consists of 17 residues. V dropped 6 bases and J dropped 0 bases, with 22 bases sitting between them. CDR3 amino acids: CSVLPVGRASSTDTQYF. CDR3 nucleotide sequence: TGCAGCGTCCTCCCTGTAGGAAGGGCCTCTAGCACAGATACGCAGTATTTT.

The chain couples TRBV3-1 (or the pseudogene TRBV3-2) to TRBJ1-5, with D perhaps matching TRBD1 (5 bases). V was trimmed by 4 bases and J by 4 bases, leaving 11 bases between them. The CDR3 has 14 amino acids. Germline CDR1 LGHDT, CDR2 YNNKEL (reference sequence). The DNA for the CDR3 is TGTGCCAGCAGCCGGTACAGGTTTAATCAGCCCCAGCATTTT. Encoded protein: CASSRYRFNQPQHF.

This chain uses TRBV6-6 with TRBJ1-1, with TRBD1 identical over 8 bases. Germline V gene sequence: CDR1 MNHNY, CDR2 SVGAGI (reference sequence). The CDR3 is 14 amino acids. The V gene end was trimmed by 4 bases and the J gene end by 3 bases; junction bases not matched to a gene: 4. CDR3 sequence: CASSFTTGDTEAFF. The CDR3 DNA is TGTGCCAGCAGTTTCACGACAGGGGACACTGAAGCTTTCTTT.

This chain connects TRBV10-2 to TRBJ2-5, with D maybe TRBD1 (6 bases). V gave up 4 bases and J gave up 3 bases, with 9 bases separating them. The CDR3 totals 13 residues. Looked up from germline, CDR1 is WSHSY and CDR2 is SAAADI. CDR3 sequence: CASSGDRKETQYF. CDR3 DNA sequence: TGCGCCAGCAGTGGTGACAGGAAAGAGACCCAGTACTTC.

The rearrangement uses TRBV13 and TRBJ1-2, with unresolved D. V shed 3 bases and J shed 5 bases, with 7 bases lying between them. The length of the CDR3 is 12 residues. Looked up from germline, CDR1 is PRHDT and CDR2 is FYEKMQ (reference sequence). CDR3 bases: TGTGCCAGCAGCTTGAATTTGTATGGCTACACCTTC. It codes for CASSLNLYGYTF.

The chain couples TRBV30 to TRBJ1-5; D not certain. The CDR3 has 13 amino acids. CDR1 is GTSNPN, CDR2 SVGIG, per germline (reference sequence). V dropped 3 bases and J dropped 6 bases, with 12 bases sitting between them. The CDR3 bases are TGTGCCTGGAGCGCCCGAGCAAGTCAGCCCCAGCATTTT. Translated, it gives CAWSARASQPQHF.

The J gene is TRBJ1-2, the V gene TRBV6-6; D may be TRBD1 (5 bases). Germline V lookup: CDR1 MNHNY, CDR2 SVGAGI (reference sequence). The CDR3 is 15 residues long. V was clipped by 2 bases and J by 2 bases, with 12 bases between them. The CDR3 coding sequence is TGTGCCAGCAGTTACCCTTCGGACAAGAACTATGGCTACACCTTC. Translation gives CASSYPSDKNYGYTF.

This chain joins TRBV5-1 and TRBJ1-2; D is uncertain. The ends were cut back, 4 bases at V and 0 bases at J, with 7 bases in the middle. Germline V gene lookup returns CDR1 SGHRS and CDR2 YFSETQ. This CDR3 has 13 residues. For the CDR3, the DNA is TGCGCCAGCAGCCTCCATACTAACTATGGCTACACCTTC. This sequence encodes CASSLHTNYGYTF.

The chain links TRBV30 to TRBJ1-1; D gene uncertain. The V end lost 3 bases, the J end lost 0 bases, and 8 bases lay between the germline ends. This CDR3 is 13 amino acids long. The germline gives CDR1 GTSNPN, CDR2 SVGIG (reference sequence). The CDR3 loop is CAWSRGVNTEAFF. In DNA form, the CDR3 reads TGTGCCTGGAGCCGGGGTGTGAACACTGAAGCTTTCTTT.

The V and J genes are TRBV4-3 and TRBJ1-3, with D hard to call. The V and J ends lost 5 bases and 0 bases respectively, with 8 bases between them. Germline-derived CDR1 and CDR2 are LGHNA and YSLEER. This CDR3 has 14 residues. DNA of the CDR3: TGCGCCAGCAGCGAGGGTCACTCTGGAAACACCATATATTTT. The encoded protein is CASSEGHSGNTIYF.

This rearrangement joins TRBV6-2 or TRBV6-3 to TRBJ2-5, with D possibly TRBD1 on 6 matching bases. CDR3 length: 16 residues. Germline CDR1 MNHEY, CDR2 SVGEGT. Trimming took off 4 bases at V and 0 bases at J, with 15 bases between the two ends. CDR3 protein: CASSSLRDTNQETQYF. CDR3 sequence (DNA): TGTGCCAGCAGTTCACTCCGGGACACTAACCAAGAGACCCAGTACTTC.

The CDR3 sequence is CASSSPGQGLHEQYF. The CDR3 nucleotides read TGTGCCAGCAGCTCCCCAGGACAGGGATTACACGAGCAGTACTTC. V gene TRBV5-6 combines with J gene TRBJ2-7, with TRBD1 matching over 8 bases. Trimming cost V 3 bases and J 5 bases; bases outside gene matches: 10. The CDR3 has 15 residues. Germline V gene lookup returns CDR1 SGHDT and CDR2 YYEEEE.

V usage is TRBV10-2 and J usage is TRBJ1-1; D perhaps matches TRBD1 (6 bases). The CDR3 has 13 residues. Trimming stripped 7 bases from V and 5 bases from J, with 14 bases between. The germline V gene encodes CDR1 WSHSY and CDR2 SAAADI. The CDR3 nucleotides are TGCGCCAGCAAAGTGTCAGGGGATACTGAAGCTTTCTTT. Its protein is CASKVSGDTEAFF.